The 18 T cell receptor beta chains in this list originate from one sample, sequenced in a study of vaccination and CD4 T cells after COVID-19. The Oncomine TCR Beta short-read assay sequenced DNA from cultured CD4+ T cells. TCRdb re-derived calls from the PCR reads in MiXCR, one entry per CDR3 protein. The sample contains 9,000 to 15,000 distinct CDR3 sequences, roughly 61% of which appear only once. Their target antigens are unknown. Treatment given: approximately 11-day PBMC culture with coronavirus spike peptide pools or control peptides (ViraFEST assay). Sample: CD4+ T cells from blood, cultured in vitro. These receptors were collected from a human donor who had recovered from COVID-19.

V gene TRBV12-3 or TRBV12-4 combines with J gene TRBJ2-1, with 8 positions matching TRBD2. The junction had 12 bases not matched to a gene; V was cut back by 3 bases and J by 14 bases. The CDR3 covers 14 residues. DNA for the CDR3: TGTGCCAGCAGTTTTTCGGCGAGCGGGGGAGACGAGTTCTTC. Its translation: CASSFSASGGDEFF.

This chain connects TRBV10-2 to TRBJ2-5; D possibly matches TRBD1 or TRBD2 (5 bases each). V gave up 4 bases and J gave up 7 bases, with 16 bases separating them. Germline-derived CDR1 and CDR2 are WSHSY and SAAADI. The CDR3 sequence is 14 residues long. The CDR3 loop is CASSAPGFTGTQYF. CDR3 in DNA: TGCGCCAGCAGTGCCCCGGGGTTCACAGGGACCCAGTACTTC.

The gene calls are TRBV6-5 and TRBJ1-1; a weak D match, TRBD1 (5 bases). Germline V gene lookup returns CDR1 MNHEY and CDR2 SVGAGI. The V gene lost 3 bases and the J gene lost 4 bases, with 12 bases spanning the gap. The CDR3 length is 14 residues. The CDR3 bases are TGTGCCAGCAGTTATAGGGGTGCGGGCACTGAAGCTTTCTTT. Translating gives CASSYRGAGTEAFF.

The V gene is TRBV30, the J gene TRBJ1-6, with 12 bases that match TRBD1. This CDR3 spans 16 amino acids. Germline V CDR1 and CDR2: GTSNPN, SVGIG (reference sequence). Trimming took 0 bases from V and 9 from J; bases not matched to a gene: 6. The DNA for the CDR3 is TGTGCCTGGAGTGTACTAGGGGGACAGGGGGCTTCACCCCTCCACTTT. Its protein is CAWSVLGGQGASPLHF.

This chain connects TRBV3-1 to TRBJ2-2; weak D call: TRBD2 (6 bases). Per germline, CDR1 LGHDT and CDR2 YNNKEL (reference sequence). Between the trimmed V and J ends, which lost 4 bases and 6 bases, there was a span of 12 bases. The CDR3 is made up of 14 amino acids. CDR3 nucleotide sequence: TGTGCCAGCAGCCTACGACTAGTCCCCGGGGAGCTGTTTTTT. Translating it yields CASSLRLVPGELFF.

The chain recombines TRBV29-1 with TRBJ1-2; D unclear. This CDR3 has 9 residues. The V gene lost 6 bases and the J gene lost 6 bases, with 5 bases spanning the gap. CDR1 and CDR2 (germline): SQVTM, ANQGSEA. Here the CDR3 reads CSVVDGYTF. The CDR3, as DNA: TGCAGCGTCGTGGATGGCTACACCTTC.

CDR3 in amino acids: CASSESVEGFYSPLHF. DNA for the CDR3: TGCGCCAGCAGTGAGTCGGTGGAGGGGTTTTACTCACCCCTCCACTTT. The chain employs TRBV10-1 and TRBJ1-6, with D maybe TRBD1 (5 bases). The CDR3 sequence is 16 residues long. Trimming left V 0 bases short and J 10 bases short, with 16 bases between. Germline assignment: CDR1 WNHNN and CDR2 SYGVQD (reference sequence).

The V gene is TRBV20-1, the J gene TRBJ2-3; tentatively, D is TRBD2 (5 bases). This CDR3 comprises 16 residues. Germline loops: CDR1 DFQATT, CDR2 SNEGSKA (reference sequence). Trimming left V 3 bases short and J 6 bases short, with 22 bases between. In DNA, the CDR3 is TGCAGTGCTAGGACTCGCGGGCCGGTCGGGTTCGATACGCAGTATTTT. As protein: CSARTRGPVGFDTQYF.

The chain combines TRBV27 with TRBJ2-5; a weak D match, TRBD2 (6 bases). Per germline, CDR1 MNHEY and CDR2 SMNVEV (reference sequence). This CDR3 has 15 amino acids. Trimming took off 7 bases at V and 4 bases at J, with 19 bases between the two ends. The CDR3 bases are TGTGCCAGCACCGCAGGCGGGATGGGGCGAGAGACCCAGTACTTC. This sequence encodes CASTAGGMGRETQYF.

This chain joins TRBV30 and TRBJ1-6; D is undetermined. The CDR3 covers 14 residues. Germline values: CDR1 GTSNPN, CDR2 SVGIG (reference sequence). V shed 0 bases and J shed 10 bases, with 13 bases lying between them. CDR3 in DNA: TGTGCCTGGAGTGTAGGGCAGGTTACCTCACCCCTCCACTTT. This gives the protein CAWSVGQVTSPLHF.

This chain links TRBV18 with TRBJ1-2; 7 nucleotides agree with TRBD1. The CDR3 has 15 amino acids. CDR1 and CDR2 (germline): KGHSH, LQKENI. V shed 0 bases, J shed 4 bases, and the junction held 5 bases outside the gene matches. The CDR3 is CASSPPGGAGYGYTF. The CDR3 DNA reads as TGTGCCAGCTCACCACCAGGGGGCGCCGGCTATGGCTACACCTTC.

This clonotype was observed a few times. This chain connects TRBV20-1 to TRBJ2-7; 8 positions agree with TRBD1. Germline CDR1 reads DFQATT; CDR2 reads SNEGSKA (reference sequence). The length of the CDR3 is 16 residues. J lost 7 bases, V lost 5 bases, and 19 bases had no gene match. CDR3 in amino acids: CSAVQGGTGGLREQYF. The DNA for the CDR3 is TGCAGTGCTGTACAAGGCGGGACAGGAGGACTGAGAGAGCAGTACTTC.

The table lists this clonotype with a few counts. The V call is TRBV6-4, the J call TRBJ1-6; 9 bases align to TRBD1. Germline V gives CDR1 MRHNA, CDR2 SNTAGT. Trimming cost V 5 bases and J 9 bases; bases outside gene matches: 8. The CDR3 runs to 15 residues. The CDR3, as DNA: TGTGCCAGCAGTTTCTCCGACAGGGGGGGTTCACCCCTCCACTTT. Translated: CASSFSDRGGSPLHF.

V usage is TRBV10-3 and J usage is TRBJ2-3; 9 positions agree with TRBD2. J was trimmed by 3 bases and V by 8 bases; bases with no gene match: 3. Germline CDR1 ENHRY, CDR2 SYGVKD. The CDR3 has 13 amino acids. In DNA, the CDR3 is TGTGCCATCGGCGGGGGGGCAACAGATACGCAGTATTTT. Translated: CAIGGGATDTQYF.

The rearrangement joins TRBV20-1 to TRBJ2-7; D uncertain. The germline V and J ends were trimmed by 1 base and 3 bases, with 10 bases remaining between them. Germline V gives CDR1 DFQATT, CDR2 SNEGSKA (reference sequence). This CDR3 is built from 13 residues. The CDR3 DNA follows: TGCAGTGCTAGAGGGTCCTCAGACTACGAGCAGTACTTC. This encodes CSARGSSDYEQYF.

This rearrangement joins TRBV4-1 to TRBJ1-3; maybe TRBD1 (5 bases). There are 17 residues in the CDR3. Trimming shortened V by 4 bases and J by 0 bases, and 16 bases separated the two germline ends. Looked up from germline, CDR1 is MGHRA and CDR2 is YSYEKL. This CDR3 is CASSRFAGPLSGNTIYF. The DNA for the CDR3 is TGCGCCAGCAGCCGCTTTGCAGGGCCCCTCTCTGGAAACACCATATATTTT.

In its sample, this clonotype is large. This chain links TRBV6-1 with TRBJ2-7; TRBD2 matches at 8 bases. The CDR3 is 14 amino acids. V lost 5 bases, J lost 6 bases, and 9 bases stayed unmatched. Germline V gives CDR1 MNHNS, CDR2 SASEGT. CDR3: CASSTDTRGGEQYF. CDR3 DNA: TGTGCCAGCAGTACAGATACACGGGGGGGCGAGCAGTACTTC.

The chain employs TRBV28 and TRBJ1-1; 7 bases match TRBD1. The V gene's germline CDR1 is MDHEN and CDR2 SYDVKM. This CDR3 contains 16 residues. V shed 0 bases, J shed 5 bases, and the junction held 9 bases outside the gene matches. The DNA of the CDR3 is TGTGCCAGCAGTTTATGGTCTACGGCAGGGGGTACTGAAGCTTTCTTT. It codes for CASSLWSTAGGTEAFF.